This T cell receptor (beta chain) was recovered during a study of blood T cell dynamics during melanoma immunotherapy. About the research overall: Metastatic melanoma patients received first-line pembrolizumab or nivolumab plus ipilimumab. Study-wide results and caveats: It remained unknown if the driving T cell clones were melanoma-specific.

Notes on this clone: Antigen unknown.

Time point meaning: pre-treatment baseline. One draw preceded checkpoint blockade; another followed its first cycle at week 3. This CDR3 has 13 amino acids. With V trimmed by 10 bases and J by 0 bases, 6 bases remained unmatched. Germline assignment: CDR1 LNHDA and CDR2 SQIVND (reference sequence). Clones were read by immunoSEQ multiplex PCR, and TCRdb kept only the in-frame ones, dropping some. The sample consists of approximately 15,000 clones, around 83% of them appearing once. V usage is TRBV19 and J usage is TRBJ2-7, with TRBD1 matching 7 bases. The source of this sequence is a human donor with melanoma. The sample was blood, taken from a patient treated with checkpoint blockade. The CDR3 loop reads CATTRTGSYEQYF. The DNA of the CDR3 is TGTGCCACCACACGGACAGGCTCCTACGAGCAGTACTTC.